Following are 15 T cell receptor beta chains from one sample sequenced in a study of shared clonotypes between healthy human individuals. Sequenced by immunoSEQ multiplex PCR; TCRdb stores in-frame clones only, minus some. This table has hundreds of thousands of clones, 95% to 98% appearing once. Terminally differentiated effector memory CD45RA+ cells were excluded from the naive CD8 cells, which were CD45RO-negative and positively selected for CCR7. Material for sequencing was naive CD8+ T cells sorted from blood. All receptors derive from a man aged 25 to 40 in good health.

CDR3 sequence: CASSLAGSPGTEAFF. Here the CDR3 DNA reads TGTGCCAGCAGCTTAGCCGGCAGCCCCGGCACTGAAGCTTTCTTT. The chain recombines TRBV11-2 with TRBJ1-1; D not resolved. Trimming cost V 1 base and J 4 bases, with 13 bases left between them. The CDR3 extends over 15 amino acids. The germline V gene encodes CDR1 SGHAT and CDR2 FQNNGV. The full variable domain, its missing parts supplied by reference TRBV11-2 and TRBJ1-1, is EAGVAQSPRYKIIEKRQSVAFWCNPISGHATLYWYQQILGQGPKLLIQFQNNGVVDDSQLPKDRFSAERLKGVDSTLKIQPAKLEDSAVYLCASSLAGSPGTEAFFGQGTRLTVV.

The V gene is TRBV4-1, the J gene TRBJ2-3; D might be TRBD1 (5 bases). V lost 1 base to trimming and J lost 4 bases, with 12 bases between them. Germline lookup yields CDR1 MGHRA and CDR2 YSYEKL. The CDR3 runs to 15 residues. The CDR3, as DNA: TGCGCCAGCAGCCAAGGGGGCCTAGGTGCAGATACGCAGTATTTT. Protein sequence: CASSQGGLGADTQYF.

This clone appeared a single time. This sequence joins TRBV7-9 and TRBJ2-1; D may be TRBD1 (5 bases). V lost 5 bases and J lost 8, with 19 bases in between. CDR3 size: 15 residues. CDR1 is SEHNR and CDR2 is FQNEAQ in the germline V gene (reference sequence). CDR3 sequence reads: CASSHRQPRRDEQFF. DNA of the CDR3: TGTGCCAGCAGCCATAGACAGCCCCGAAGGGATGAGCAGTTCTTC.

This sequence joins TRBV30 and TRBJ1-2, with TRBD1 identical over 10 bases. In germline, CDR1 is GTSNPN, CDR2 SVGIG (reference sequence). The CDR3 is 13 amino acids. Trimming cost V 5 bases and J 3 bases; bases outside gene matches: 3. CDR3 sequence (DNA): TGTGCCTGGGGGACAGGGGCCGACTATGGCTACACCTTC. This codes for CAWGTGADYGYTF. The complete variable domain, with remaining parts taken from reference TRBV30 and TRBJ1-2, reads SQTIHQWPATLVQPVGSPLSLECTVEGTSNPNLYWYRQAAGRGLQLLFYSVGIGQISSEVPQNLSASRPQDRQFILSSKKLLLSDSGFYLCAWGTGADYGYTFGSGTRLTVV.

The chain uses TRBV10-2 and TRBJ2-5, with D perhaps TRBD1 (5 bases). V was shortened by 3 bases and J by 4 bases, with 12 bases between the two germline ends. The CDR3 contains 14 residues. CDR1 and CDR2 from the germline V gene are WSHSY and SAAADI. The CDR3 sequence is CASSDSGAAETQYF. Written as DNA, the CDR3 is TGCGCCAGCAGTGATAGTGGGGCGGCAGAGACCCAGTACTTC.

This rearrangement joins TRBV5-1 to TRBJ2-7, with a possible D match to TRBD2 (6 bases). The V end lost 0 bases, the J end lost 3 bases, and 7 bases lay between the germline ends. The CDR3 length is 13 residues. CDR1 is SGHRS, CDR2 YFSETQ, per germline. This CDR3 is CASSLGRDYEQYF. CDR3 sequence (DNA): TGCGCCAGCAGCTTGGGGCGGGACTACGAGCAGTACTTC. The variable domain in full, with the rest retrieved from reference TRBV5-1 and TRBJ2-7, is KAGVTQTPRYLIKTRGQQVTLSCSPISGHRSVSWYQQTPGQGLQFLFEYFSETQRNKGNFPGRFSGRQFSNSRSEMNVSTLELGDSALYLCASSLGRDYEQYFGPGTRLTVT.

This clone was counted a single time. The chain joins TRBV19 to TRBJ2-1, with 9 bases lining up with TRBD2. V was clipped by 4 bases and J by 2 bases; unmatched bases: 3. The germline V gene encodes CDR1 LNHDA and CDR2 SQIVND (reference sequence). The CDR3 is 15 residues long. CDR3 protein: CASSTTSGTYNEQFF. DNA for the CDR3: TGTGCCAGTAGTACGACTAGCGGAACCTACAATGAGCAGTTCTTC.

The chain has TRBV20-1 and TRBJ1-2, with no clear D. CDR1 is DFQATT and CDR2 is SNEGSKA in the germline V gene (reference sequence). Trimming shortened V by 3 bases and J by 2 bases, and 4 bases separated the two germline ends. The CDR3 contains 11 residues. CDR3 residues: CSARPNYGYTF. The CDR3 DNA sequence: TGCAGTGCTAGGCCAAACTATGGCTACACCTTC.

This chain links TRBV28 with TRBJ1-2; a possible D gene is TRBD1 (6 bases). CDR1 and CDR2 (germline): MDHEN, SYDVKM. The CDR3 sequence is 14 residues long. V lost 2 bases and J 5 bases, leaving 12 bases between the germline ends. The CDR3 here is CASSLLRQAYGYTF. The CDR3 nucleotides are TGTGCCAGCAGTTTACTCCGACAGGCTTATGGCTACACCTTC.

V and J are TRBV5-1 and TRBJ2-1; D not resolved. V was clipped by 1 base and J by 9 bases, with 11 bases between them. CDR3 size: 13 residues. Germline loops: CDR1 SGHRS, CDR2 YFSETQ. The CDR3 sequence is CASSLFPSGEQFF. CDR3 nucleotide sequence: TGCGCCAGCAGCTTGTTTCCGTCCGGTGAGCAGTTCTTC.

The V gene is TRBV27, the J gene TRBJ2-1; 12 nucleotides agree with TRBD2. V shed 8 bases and J 4 bases; nucleotides not matched to a gene: 9. CDR3 length: 16 residues. From germline, CDR1 is MNHEY and CDR2 SMNVEV (reference sequence). The CDR3: CASGETSGSGYNEQFF. CDR3 DNA: TGTGCCAGCGGAGAGACTAGCGGGAGTGGGTACAATGAGCAGTTCTTC.

The chain employs TRBV5-1 and TRBJ1-1; TRBD1 agrees at 9 bases. Germline loops: CDR1 SGHRS, CDR2 YFSETQ. CDR3 length equals 14 residues. With V trimmed by 4 bases and J by 6 bases, 7 bases remained unmatched. The chain's CDR3 is CASSPGTGWPEAFF. Here the CDR3 DNA reads TGCGCCAGCAGCCCTGGGACAGGGTGGCCTGAAGCTTTCTTT.

This chain links TRBV4-1 with TRBJ2-3, with TRBD1 matching over 7 bases. The CDR3 totals 18 residues. V lost 1 base, J lost 2 bases, and 12 bases stayed unmatched. Germline V gene sequence: CDR1 MGHRA, CDR2 YSYEKL. The CDR3 protein is CASSQATIGQVLTDTQYF. CDR3 DNA sequence: TGCGCCAGCAGCCAAGCCACCATCGGACAGGTTCTCACAGATACGCAGTATTTT.

The V and J genes are TRBV6-4 and TRBJ2-5; D is undetermined. Germline V gives CDR1 MRHNA, CDR2 SNTAGT. This CDR3 is 13 amino acids long. With 5 bases removed from V and 4 bases from J, the gap between germline ends came to 11 bases. In DNA, the CDR3 is TGTGCCAGCAGTCCCGTGATGGGAGAGACCCAGTACTTC. It is translated as CASSPVMGETQYF.

V and J are TRBV27 and TRBJ1-1; tentative D call: TRBD1 (5 bases). This CDR3 region has 17 residues. V was clipped by 5 bases and J by 4 bases, with 23 bases between them. CDR1 is MNHEY, CDR2 SMNVEV, per germline (reference sequence). CDR3 DNA sequence: TGTGCCAGCAGTCCTCTGGTGACAGAGGCATTGGGCACTGAAGCTTTCTTT. It translates to CASSPLVTEALGTEAFF.